The next 29 T cell receptor beta chains were all read from a single sample in a study of naive and memory T cell subsets. The beta constant-region primer was an equimolar mix of two oligonucleotides covering TRBC1 and TRBC2. TCRdb processed the UMI-ligation and nested PCR reads anew with MiXCR; each CDR3 protein has one entry. The profile shows about 80,000 distinct CDR3 sequences, over 10% of them singletons. Source material: central memory CD4+ T cells from blood. Every receptor here comes from a human donor in good health.

The rearrangement uses TRBV5-1 and TRBJ2-5; TRBD2 agrees at 7 bases. This CDR3 is built from 15 residues. CDR1 and CDR2 (germline): SGHRS, YFSETQ. V trimming: 5 bases; J trimming: 0 bases; junction bases outside the gene matches: 7. The CDR3 region is CASSPAGPYQETQYF. The CDR3 DNA follows: TGCGCCAGCAGTCCAGCGGGACCGTACCAAGAGACCCAGTACTTC.

This clonotype has a count of ten or more. V and J are TRBV6-1 and TRBJ2-3; the D is unclear. Germline loops: CDR1 MNHNS, CDR2 SASEGT. V was clipped by 3 bases and J by 2 bases, with 6 bases between them. The CDR3 totals 13 residues. Written as DNA, the CDR3 is TGTGCCAGCAGTGACTCGGTCACAGATACGCAGTATTTT. Protein product: CASSDSVTDTQYF.

The genes are TRBV10-3 and TRBJ1-5; D is unclear. This CDR3 is 14 amino acids long. Germline loops: CDR1 ENHRY, CDR2 SYGVKD. Trimming cost V 2 bases and J 0 bases, with 5 bases left between them. CDR3 DNA sequence: TGTGCCATCAGTGAGCGGATTAGCAATCAGCCCCAGCATTTT. This sequence encodes CAISERISNQPQHF.

The V and J genes are TRBV12-3 or TRBV12-4 and TRBJ2-3; 14 positions match TRBD2. After removal of 2 bases from V and 6 bases from J, the junction contained 4 bases not matched to a gene. This CDR3 region has 16 residues. CDR3 amino acids: CASSLRGLAGVDTQYF. DNA of the CDR3: TGTGCCAGCAGTTTAAGGGGACTAGCGGGAGTCGATACGCAGTATTTT.

This clonotype was seen ten or more times. The V gene is TRBV11-2, the J gene TRBJ2-4; 12 bases line up with TRBD2. V dropped 5 bases and J dropped 0; count of bases not matched to a gene: 8. The CDR3 loop spans 18 amino acids. The V gene's germline CDR1 is SGHAT and CDR2 FQNNGV. The CDR3 bases are TGTGCCAGCAGCCCCCGACTAGCGGGAGAGCTAGCCAAAAACATTCAGTACTTC. Amino acid sequence: CASSPRLAGELAKNIQYF.

This chain links TRBV13 with TRBJ2-1; perhaps TRBD2 as D (5 bases). CDR1 is PRHDT, CDR2 FYEKMQ, per germline (reference sequence). V lost 1 base, J lost 9 bases, and 10 bases lay in between. This CDR3 comprises 13 residues. Here the CDR3 reads CASSLAGRGEQFF. As DNA, the CDR3 is TGTGCCAGCAGCTTAGCAGGTCGGGGTGAGCAGTTCTTC.

This clonotype was seen a few times. V and J are TRBV7-2 and TRBJ2-7; no clear D gene. CDR1 is SGHTA and CDR2 is FQGNSA in the germline V gene. Trimming took 0 bases from V and 3 from J, leaving 9 bases between them. The CDR3 spans 14 residues. As DNA, the CDR3 is TGTGCCAGCAGCTTAGCCCGGACGGACTACGAGCAGTACTTC. Its translation is CASSLARTDYEQYF. Looking up the rest from reference TRBV7-2 and TRBJ2-7 gives the full variable domain: GAGVSQSPSNKVTEKGKDVELRCDPISGHTALYWYRQSLGQGLEFLIYFQGNSAPDKSGLPSDRFSAERTGGSVSTLTIQRTQQEDSAVYLCASSLARTDYEQYFGPGTRLTVT.

The V call is TRBV6-5, the J call TRBJ1-2; 8 positions match TRBD1. This CDR3 spans 15 amino acids. V lost 2 bases and J lost 3; bases outside the gene matches: 5. CDR1 and CDR2 (germline): MNHEY, SVGAGI. The CDR3 nucleotides are TGTGCCAGCAGTTACACCGACAGGGGCCACTATGGCTACACCTTC. Translating it yields CASSYTDRGHYGYTF.

This clonotype appeared many times. The chain is built from TRBV15 and TRBJ2-2, with TRBD2 as a possible D gene (5 bases). CDR3 length equals 13 residues. Germline CDR1 is LNHNV and CDR2 is YYDKDF (reference sequence). V was clipped by 1 base and J by 8 bases, with 8 bases between them. The CDR3 DNA sequence: TGTGCCACCAGCAGAGCGGGGTGGGGGGAGCTGTTTTTT. Translated, it gives CATSRAGWGELFF.

The genes are TRBV4-1 and TRBJ2-7; 9 bases map to TRBD2. The CDR3 has 16 amino acids. V lost 1 base and J lost 6; bases outside the gene matches: 10. Germline assignment: CDR1 MGHRA and CDR2 YSYEKL. The CDR3 DNA sequence: TGCGCCAGCAGCCAAGTGTGGGCTAGCGGGACGGGCGAGCAGTACTTC. Translating gives CASSQVWASGTGEQYF.

In its sample, this clonotype was seen a few times. The chain uses TRBV7-2 and TRBJ1-2; D uncertain. The germline gives CDR1 SGHTA, CDR2 FQGNSA. CDR3 length: 12 amino acids. V was pared by 3 bases and J by 3 bases, with 5 bases between. CDR3 amino acids: CASSFCDYGYTF. CDR3 in DNA: TGTGCCAGCAGCTTCTGTGACTATGGCTACACCTTC.

The chain carries TRBV24-1 and TRBJ2-2; 11 bases agree with TRBD1. The CDR3 runs to 15 residues. The junction had 4 bases not matched to a gene; V was cut back by 6 bases and J by 5 bases. Looked up from germline, CDR1 is KGHDR and CDR2 is SFDVKD. The CDR3 region is CATSPGTGGTGELFF. In DNA, the CDR3 is TGTGCCACCAGTCCGGGGACAGGGGGGACCGGGGAGCTGTTTTTT.

This clonotype has ten or more counts. The rearrangement joins TRBV7-6 to TRBJ2-2; TRBD1 matches at 8 bases. V was clipped by 4 bases and J by 1 base; unmatched bases: 2. The CDR3 consists of 15 residues. The V gene's germline CDR1 is SGHVS and CDR2 FNYEAQ. CDR3 nucleotide sequence: TGTGCCAGCAGCTCCGGACAGGGGAACACCGGGGAGCTGTTTTTT. It is translated as CASSSGQGNTGELFF.

The J gene is TRBJ2-2, the V gene TRBV20-1, with no clear D. Germline CDR1 and CDR2: DFQATT and SNEGSKA (reference sequence). Deletions cut 1 base from V and 0 bases from J, with 9 bases between. There are 15 residues in the CDR3. CDR3 in amino acids: CSARVKNANTGELFF. The CDR3, as DNA: TGCAGTGCTAGAGTAAAGAACGCGAACACCGGGGAGCTGTTTTTT.

This clonotype was recorded at least ten times. J is TRBJ1-1 and V is TRBV29-1; D is uncertain. V gave up 1 base and J gave up 1 base, with 7 bases separating them. CDR3 length equals 13 residues. In germline, CDR1 is SQVTM, CDR2 ANQGSEA. The CDR3 region is CSVEAPSNTEAFF. CDR3 coding DNA: TGCAGCGTTGAAGCGCCATCGAACACTGAAGCTTTCTTT.

This clonotype was recorded a few times. The chain uses TRBV6-6 and TRBJ1-1; D gene ambiguous. The germline V gene has CDR1 MNHNY and CDR2 SVGAGI (reference sequence). This CDR3 is 14 amino acids long. V lost 6 bases and J 4 bases, leaving 15 bases between the germline ends. CDR3 DNA sequence: TGTGCCAGCAGCCCCGGTGGTAAAATCACTGAAGCTTTCTTT. Translation gives CASSPGGKITEAFF.

J is TRBJ2-7 and V is TRBV5-1; no clear D. V dropped 0 bases and J dropped 2 bases, with 15 bases sitting between them. This CDR3 is 16 amino acids long. CDR1 and CDR2 from the germline V gene are SGHRS and YFSETQ. CDR3 protein: CASSLAGSQLTYEQYF. The DNA for the CDR3 is TGCGCCAGCAGCTTGGCCGGTTCCCAGTTGACCTACGAGCAGTACTTC.

This clonotype was observed a handful of times. The chain is built from TRBV12-3 or TRBV12-4 and TRBJ2-1; D gene unclear. Between the trimmed V and J ends, which lost 5 bases and 2 bases, there was a span of 7 bases. CDR3 length: 13 residues. The CDR3 loop is CASSPGAYNEQFF. Here the CDR3 DNA reads TGTGCCAGCAGTCCTGGGGCCTACAATGAGCAGTTCTTC.

This clonotype was seen ten or more times. This rearrangement joins TRBV7-9 to TRBJ2-5; D is uncertain. V was pared by 5 bases and J by 3 bases, with 10 bases between. The CDR3 sequence is 13 residues long. Germline-derived CDR1 and CDR2 are SEHNR and FQNEAQ (reference sequence). The CDR3 bases are TGTGCCAGCAGCCCAGACTCGAAAGAGACCCAGTACTTC. It yields the protein CASSPDSKETQYF.

The V and J genes are TRBV11-2 and TRBJ2-3; the D gene is possibly TRBD2 (5 bases). The ends were cut back, 2 bases at V and 2 bases at J, with 14 bases in the middle. This CDR3 has 16 residues. Germline V gene sequence: CDR1 SGHAT, CDR2 FQNNGV. Here the CDR3 DNA reads TGTGCCAGCAGCTTATCAGGTCCCGGGAACACAGATACGCAGTATTTT. It yields the protein CASSLSGPGNTDTQYF. Full variable domain (remainder filled in from reference TRBV11-2 and TRBJ2-3): EAGVAQSPRYKIIEKRQSVAFWCNPISGHATLYWYQQILGQGPKLLIQFQNNGVVDDSQLPKDRFSAERLKGVDSTLKIQPAKLEDSAVYLCASSLSGPGNTDTQYFGPGTRLTVL.

This clonotype was observed a few times. The V gene is TRBV24-1, the J gene TRBJ2-1; D might be TRBD2 (5 bases). Germline V gene data show CDR1 as KGHDR and CDR2 as SFDVKD. Trimming took off 5 bases at V and 8 bases at J, with 15 bases between the two ends. CDR3 length equals 14 residues. The CDR3 DNA reads TGTGCCACCAGTGTGTCCGGGGTTCGCGATGAGCAGTTCTTC. It translates to CATSVSGVRDEQFF.

A few counts support this clonotype. The J gene is TRBJ1-1, the V gene TRBV28; D is undetermined. The V gene lost 2 bases and the J gene lost 9 bases, with 10 bases spanning the gap. CDR1 MDHEN and CDR2 SYDVKM come from the germline V gene. This CDR3 has 12 amino acids. Here the CDR3 DNA reads TGTGCCAGCAGTTTAACCCAGGAGAAAGCTTTCTTT. The encoded protein is CASSLTQEKAFF.

The V call is TRBV30, the J call TRBJ2-4, with TRBD2 matching 8 bases. Germline V lookup: CDR1 GTSNPN, CDR2 SVGIG (reference sequence). The V gene end was trimmed by 1 base and the J gene end by 2 bases; junction bases not matched to a gene: 10. The CDR3 is made up of 17 amino acids. This CDR3 reads CAWSGGLAGRSKNIQYF. CDR3 in DNA: TGTGCCTGGAGTGGTGGCCTAGCGGGCAGATCCAAAAACATTCAGTACTTC.

This clonotype was seen repeatedly, ten times or more. The chain recombines TRBV5-1 with TRBJ2-7; a possible D gene is TRBD1 (6 bases). Trimming took 0 bases from V and 1 from J, leaving 8 bases between them. Germline CDR1 SGHRS, CDR2 YFSETQ. There are 14 residues in the CDR3. The DNA for the CDR3 is TGCGCCAGCAGCTTGGTTACAGGGTCCTACGAGCAGTACTTC. Translation: CASSLVTGSYEQYF.

This clonotype was recorded many times. J is TRBJ2-7 and V is TRBV12-3 or TRBV12-4, with 9 positions matching TRBD2. The CDR3 totals 16 residues. Germline trimming cut 10 bases from V and 5 bases from J; bases unmatched to any gene: 18. CDR3 region: CAIPRASGNLCNEQYF. In DNA, the CDR3 is TGTGCCATCCCGCGGGCTAGCGGGAATCTATGCAACGAGCAGTACTTC.

This clonotype was recorded many times. This chain connects TRBV24-1 to TRBJ2-5; TRBD1 is a possible D gene (5 bases). V gave up 4 bases and J gave up 2 bases, with 13 bases separating them. Germline CDR1 is KGHDR and CDR2 is SFDVKD. The CDR3 is 15 residues long. This CDR3 is CATSDQRQIQETQYF. The CDR3 DNA reads as TGTGCCACCAGTGACCAAAGACAGATACAAGAGACCCAGTACTTC.

Only one count was recorded for this clonotype. V usage is TRBV28 and J usage is TRBJ2-3, with D unresolved. CDR3 size: 12 residues. Germline V lookup: CDR1 MDHEN, CDR2 SYDVKM. With 9 bases removed from V and 6 bases from J, the gap between germline ends came to 13 bases. This CDR3 reads CASQVGWDTQYF. In DNA, the CDR3 is TGTGCCAGTCAAGTAGGGTGGGATACGCAGTATTTT.

The chain recombines TRBV7-9 with TRBJ1-6; D gene uncertain. This CDR3 is 13 amino acids long. The V gene lost 3 bases and the J gene lost 4 bases, with 4 bases spanning the gap. From germline, CDR1 is SEHNR and CDR2 FQNEAQ (reference sequence). DNA of the CDR3: TGTGCCAGCAGCTTGCTGTATAATTCACCCCTCCACTTT. Protein: CASSLLYNSPLHF.

The V gene is TRBV7-2, the J gene TRBJ2-6, with 8 nucleotides matching TRBD1. The CDR3 is 15 residues long. Losses at the gene ends were 4 bases for V and 6 bases for J; bases not matched to a gene: 5. The germline V gene has CDR1 SGHTA and CDR2 FQGNSA. The CDR3 DNA reads TGTGCCAGCAGCTCCCCGACAGGGGTGGCCAACGTCCTGACTTTC. This gives the protein CASSSPTGVANVLTF.